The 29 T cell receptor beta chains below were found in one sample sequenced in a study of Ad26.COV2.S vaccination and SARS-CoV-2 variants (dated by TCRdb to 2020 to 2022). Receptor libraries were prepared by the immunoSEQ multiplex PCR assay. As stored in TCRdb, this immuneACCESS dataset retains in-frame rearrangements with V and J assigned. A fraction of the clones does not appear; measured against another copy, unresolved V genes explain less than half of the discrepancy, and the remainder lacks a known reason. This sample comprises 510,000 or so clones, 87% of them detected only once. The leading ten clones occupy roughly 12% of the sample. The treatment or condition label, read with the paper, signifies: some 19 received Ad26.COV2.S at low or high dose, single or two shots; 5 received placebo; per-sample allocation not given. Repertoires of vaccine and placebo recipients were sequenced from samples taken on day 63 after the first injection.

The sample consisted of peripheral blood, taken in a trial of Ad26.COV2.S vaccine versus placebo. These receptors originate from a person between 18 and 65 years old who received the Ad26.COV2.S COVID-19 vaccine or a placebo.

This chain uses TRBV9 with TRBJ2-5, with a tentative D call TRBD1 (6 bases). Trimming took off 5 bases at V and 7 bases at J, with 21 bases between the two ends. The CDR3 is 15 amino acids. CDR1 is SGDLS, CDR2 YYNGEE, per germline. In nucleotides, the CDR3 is TGTGCCAGCAGTTCAGTGGGCAGGGGAAAAGGGACCCAGTACTTC. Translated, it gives CASSSVGRGKGTQYF.

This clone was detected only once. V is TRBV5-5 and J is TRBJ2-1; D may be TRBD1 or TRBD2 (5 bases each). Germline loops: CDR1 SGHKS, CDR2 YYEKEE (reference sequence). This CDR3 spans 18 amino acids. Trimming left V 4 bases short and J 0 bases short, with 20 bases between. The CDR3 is CASSRGSPGPSSYNEQFF. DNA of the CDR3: TGTGCCAGCAGCCGGGGATCCCCGGGACCCAGCTCCTACAATGAGCAGTTCTTC.

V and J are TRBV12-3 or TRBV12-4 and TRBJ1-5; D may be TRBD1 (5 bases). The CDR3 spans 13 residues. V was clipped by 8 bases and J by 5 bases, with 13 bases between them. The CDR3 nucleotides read TGTGCCAGCCGGGGGAGGACCCATCAGCCCCAGCATTTT. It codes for CASRGRTHQPQHF.

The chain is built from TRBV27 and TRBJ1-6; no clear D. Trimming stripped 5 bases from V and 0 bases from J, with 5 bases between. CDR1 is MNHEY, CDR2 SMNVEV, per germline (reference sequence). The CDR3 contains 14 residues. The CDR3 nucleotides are TGTGCCAGCAGTAAAAACTCCTATAATTCACCCCTCCACTTT. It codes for CASSKNSYNSPLHF.

The CDR3 protein is CASSPDDLRLTF. CDR3 coding DNA: TGTGCCAGCAGCCCCGACGACCTGAGGCTAACCTTC. The chain has TRBV7-9 and TRBJ1-2; unclear D gene. V gave up 5 bases and J gave up 14 bases, with 18 bases separating them. The CDR3 runs 12 residues. CDR1 and CDR2 from the germline V gene are SEHNR and FQNEAQ (reference sequence).

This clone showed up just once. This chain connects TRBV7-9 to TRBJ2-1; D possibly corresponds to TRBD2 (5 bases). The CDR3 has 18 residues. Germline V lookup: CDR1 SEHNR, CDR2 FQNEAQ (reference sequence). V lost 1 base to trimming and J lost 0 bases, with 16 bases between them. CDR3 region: CASSLGVRATSSYNEQFF. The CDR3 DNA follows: TGTGCCAGCAGCTTAGGGGTGCGGGCGACTTCCTCCTACAATGAGCAGTTCTTC.

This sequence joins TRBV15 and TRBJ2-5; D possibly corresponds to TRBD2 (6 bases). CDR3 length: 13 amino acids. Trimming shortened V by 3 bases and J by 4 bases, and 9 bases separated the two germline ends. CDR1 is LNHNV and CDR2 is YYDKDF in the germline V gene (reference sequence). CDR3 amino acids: CATSSRDSETQYF. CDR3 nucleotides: TGTGCCACCAGCAGCCGGGACTCAGAGACCCAGTACTTC.

The CDR3 loop is CASSYSKTSTDTQYF. In DNA form, the CDR3 reads TGTGCCAGCAGTTACTCCAAGACCAGCACAGATACGCAGTATTTT. This chain joins TRBV6-5 and TRBJ2-3; D uncertain. The CDR3 consists of 15 residues. The V and J ends lost 0 bases and 0 bases respectively, with 7 bases between them. Germline V lookup: CDR1 MNHEY, CDR2 SVGAGI.

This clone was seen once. The CDR3 DNA reads TGTGCCAGCAAAAAAGGACCCTCCCGCGTCGAGCAGTACTTC. Translating gives CASKKGPSRVEQYF. This chain links TRBV9 with TRBJ2-7, with D unclear. V shed 6 bases and J shed 6 bases, with 19 bases lying between them. Germline V gene lookup returns CDR1 SGDLS and CDR2 YYNGEE. This CDR3 comprises 14 residues.

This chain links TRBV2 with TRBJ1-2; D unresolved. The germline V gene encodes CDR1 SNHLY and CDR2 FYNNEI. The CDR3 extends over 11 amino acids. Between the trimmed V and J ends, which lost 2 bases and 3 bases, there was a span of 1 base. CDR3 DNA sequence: TGTGCCAGCAGTGAATACTATGGCTACACCTTC. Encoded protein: CASSEYYGYTF.

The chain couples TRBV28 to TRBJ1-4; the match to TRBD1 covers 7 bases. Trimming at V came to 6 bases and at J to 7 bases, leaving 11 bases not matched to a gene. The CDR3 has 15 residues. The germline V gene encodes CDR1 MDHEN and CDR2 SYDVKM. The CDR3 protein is CASRLGTARGEKLFF. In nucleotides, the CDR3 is TGTGCCAGCAGATTAGGGACAGCGAGGGGTGAAAAACTGTTTTTT.

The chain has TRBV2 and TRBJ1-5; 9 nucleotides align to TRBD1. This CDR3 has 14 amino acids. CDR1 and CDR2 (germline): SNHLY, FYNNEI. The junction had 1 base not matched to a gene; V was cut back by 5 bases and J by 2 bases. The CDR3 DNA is TGTGCCAGCAGTCGGACAGGGGGCAATCAGCCCCAGCATTTT. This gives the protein CASSRTGGNQPQHF.

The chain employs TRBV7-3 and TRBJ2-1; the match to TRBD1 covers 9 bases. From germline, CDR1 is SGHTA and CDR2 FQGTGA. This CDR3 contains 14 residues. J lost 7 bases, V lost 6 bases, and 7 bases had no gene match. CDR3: CASSFGTGLNEQFF. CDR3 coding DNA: TGTGCCAGCAGTTTTGGGACAGGGCTAAATGAGCAGTTCTTC.

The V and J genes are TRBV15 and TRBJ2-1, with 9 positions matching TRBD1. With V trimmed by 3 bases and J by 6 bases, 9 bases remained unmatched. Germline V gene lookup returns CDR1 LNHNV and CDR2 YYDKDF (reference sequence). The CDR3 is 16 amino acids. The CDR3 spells CATSRDRGRLINEQFF. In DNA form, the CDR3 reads TGTGCCACCAGCAGGGACAGGGGCCGCTTGATCAATGAGCAGTTCTTC.

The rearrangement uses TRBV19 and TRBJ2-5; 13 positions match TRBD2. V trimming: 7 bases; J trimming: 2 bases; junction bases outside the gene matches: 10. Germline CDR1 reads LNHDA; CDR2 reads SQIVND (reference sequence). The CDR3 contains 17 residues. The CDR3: CASTGTSGNLQQETQYF. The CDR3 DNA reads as TGTGCCAGTACAGGGACTAGCGGGAACCTTCAACAAGAGACCCAGTACTTC.

The DNA for the CDR3 is TGTGCCAGCAGCCAAGAGACTGGCTATGGCTACACCTTC. It encodes CASSQETGYGYTF. This chain joins TRBV14 and TRBJ1-2, with D uncertain. The germline V and J ends were trimmed by 0 bases and 4 bases, with 6 bases remaining between them. Germline V gene sequence: CDR1 SGHDN, CDR2 FVKESK. The CDR3 length is 13 residues.

DNA of the CDR3: TGTGCCAGCAGTTTAGGGTTGGGGGACACCGGGGAGCTGTTTTTT. It specifies CASSLGLGDTGELFF. The chain joins TRBV28 to TRBJ2-2; D may correspond to TRBD1 or TRBD2 (5 bases each). The CDR3 contains 15 residues. The V and J ends lost 2 bases and 3 bases respectively, with 10 bases between them. Germline assignment: CDR1 MDHEN and CDR2 SYDVKM.

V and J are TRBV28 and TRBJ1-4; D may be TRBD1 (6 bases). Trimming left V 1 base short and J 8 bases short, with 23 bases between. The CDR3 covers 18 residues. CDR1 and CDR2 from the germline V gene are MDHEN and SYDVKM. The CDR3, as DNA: TGTGCCAGCAGTTTATACGAGGGACTCGGGACATCCGGGGAAAAACTGTTTTTT. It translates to CASSLYEGLGTSGEKLFF.

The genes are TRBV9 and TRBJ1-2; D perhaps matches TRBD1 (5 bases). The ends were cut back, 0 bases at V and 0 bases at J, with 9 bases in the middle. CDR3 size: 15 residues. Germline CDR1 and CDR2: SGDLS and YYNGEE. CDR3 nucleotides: TGTGCCAGCAGCGTAGCGGGGCATGCTAACTATGGCTACACCTTC. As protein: CASSVAGHANYGYTF.

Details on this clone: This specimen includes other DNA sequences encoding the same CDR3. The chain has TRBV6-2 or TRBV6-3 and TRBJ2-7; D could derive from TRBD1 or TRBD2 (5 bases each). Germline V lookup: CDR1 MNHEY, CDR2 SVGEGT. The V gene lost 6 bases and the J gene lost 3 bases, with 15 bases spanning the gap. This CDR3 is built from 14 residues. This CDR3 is CASSPRRGDYEQYF. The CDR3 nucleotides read TGTGCCAGCAGCCCACGGAGAGGGGACTACGAGCAGTACTTC.

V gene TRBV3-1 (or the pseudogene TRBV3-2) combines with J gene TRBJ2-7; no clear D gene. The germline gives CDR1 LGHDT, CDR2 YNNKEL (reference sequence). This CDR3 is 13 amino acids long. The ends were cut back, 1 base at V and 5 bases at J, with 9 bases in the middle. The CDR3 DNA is TGTGCCAGCAGCCAAGTTAGCCGAGACGAGCAGTACTTC. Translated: CASSQVSRDEQYF.

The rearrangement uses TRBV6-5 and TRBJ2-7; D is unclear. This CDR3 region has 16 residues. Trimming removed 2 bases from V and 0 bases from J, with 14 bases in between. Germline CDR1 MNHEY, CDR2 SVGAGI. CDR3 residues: CASSYGSATVSYEQYF. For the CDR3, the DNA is TGTGCCAGCAGTTACGGGTCCGCCACCGTCTCCTACGAGCAGTACTTC.

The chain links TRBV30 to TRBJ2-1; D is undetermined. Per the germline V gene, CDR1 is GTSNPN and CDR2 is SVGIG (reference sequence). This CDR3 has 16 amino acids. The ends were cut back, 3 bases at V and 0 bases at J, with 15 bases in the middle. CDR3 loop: CAWRSPSSGSYNEQFF. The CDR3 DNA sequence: TGTGCCTGGAGGTCGCCCTCCTCCGGCTCCTACAATGAGCAGTTCTTC.

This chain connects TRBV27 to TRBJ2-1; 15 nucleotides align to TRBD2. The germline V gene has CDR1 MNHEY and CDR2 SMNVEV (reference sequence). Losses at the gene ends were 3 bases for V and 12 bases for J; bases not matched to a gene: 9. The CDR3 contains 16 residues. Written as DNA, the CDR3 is TGTGCCAGCAGTTTCCGGACTAGCGGGAGGGCCCCCGGGCAGTTCTTC. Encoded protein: CASSFRTSGRAPGQFF.

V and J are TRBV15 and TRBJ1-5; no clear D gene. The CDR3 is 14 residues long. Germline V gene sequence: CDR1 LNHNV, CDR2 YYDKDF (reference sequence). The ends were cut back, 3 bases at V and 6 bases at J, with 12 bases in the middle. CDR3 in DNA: TGTGCCACCAGCAGCAGCTACGGAGGTCAGCCCCAGCATTTT. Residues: CATSSSYGGQPQHF.

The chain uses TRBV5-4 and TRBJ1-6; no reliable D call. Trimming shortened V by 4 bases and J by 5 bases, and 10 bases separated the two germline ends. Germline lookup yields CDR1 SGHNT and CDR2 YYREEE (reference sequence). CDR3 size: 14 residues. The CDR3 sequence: CASSVTIDNSPLHF. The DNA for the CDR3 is TGTGCCAGCAGCGTGACAATTGATAATTCACCCCTCCACTTT.

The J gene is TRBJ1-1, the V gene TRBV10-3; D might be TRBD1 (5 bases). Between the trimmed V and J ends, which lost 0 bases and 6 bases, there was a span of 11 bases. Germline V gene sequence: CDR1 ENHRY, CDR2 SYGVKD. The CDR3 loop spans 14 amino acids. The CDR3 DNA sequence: TGTGCCATCAGTGAGTCGGGGGGGGGAGCTGAAGCTTTCTTT. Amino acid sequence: CAISESGGGAEAFF.

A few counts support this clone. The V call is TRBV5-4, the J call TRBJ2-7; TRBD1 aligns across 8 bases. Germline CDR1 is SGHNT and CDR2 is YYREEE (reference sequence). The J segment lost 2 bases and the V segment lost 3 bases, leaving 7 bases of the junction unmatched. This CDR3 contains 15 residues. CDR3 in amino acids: CASSYTDRVTYEQYF. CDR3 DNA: TGTGCCAGCAGCTACACGGACAGGGTAACCTACGAGCAGTACTTC. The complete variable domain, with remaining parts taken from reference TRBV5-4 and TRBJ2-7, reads ETGVTQSPTHLIKTRGQQVTLRCSSQSGHNTVSWYQQALGQGPQFIFQYYREEENGRGNFPPRFSGLQFPNYSSELNVNALELDDSALYLCASSYTDRVTYEQYFGPGTRLTVT.

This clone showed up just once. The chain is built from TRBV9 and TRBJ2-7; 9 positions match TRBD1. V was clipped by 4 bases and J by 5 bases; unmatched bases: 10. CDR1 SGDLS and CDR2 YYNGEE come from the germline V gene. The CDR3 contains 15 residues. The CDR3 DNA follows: TGTGCCAGCAGCCCGAGAGAGGGACAGGGTAACGAGCAGTACTTC. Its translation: CASSPREGQGNEQYF.